A single sample gave rise to the 5 T cell receptor beta chains below, sequenced in a study of human T cells and chemical hapten exposure. Time point denoted: patch test 1, 2 weeks after DPC sensitization. Described treatment: therapeutic diphenylcyclopropenone sensitization with weekly scalp DPC. Via MiXCR, TCRdb re-called the RACE reads, giving one row per CDR3 protein. The data contain some 70,000 distinct CDR3 sequences, 30% to 35% of them seen just once; the ten biggest clones take up about 9.6%. The input for sequencing was whole blood, taken in connection with sensitization to the hapten diphenylcyclopropenone (DPC). These receptors came from a man aged 40-49 years with alopecia areata. Some clones in this sample may be carry-over from other donors' samples.

This clonotype has more than one count but fewer than ten. The chain links TRBV5-5 to TRBJ2-7; D may be TRBD1 (6 bases). With 0 bases removed from V and 4 bases from J, the gap between germline ends came to 11 bases. This CDR3 contains 14 residues. Germline V CDR1 and CDR2: SGHKS, YYEKEE (reference sequence). Here the CDR3 DNA reads TGTGCCAGCAGCTTGGGGGTAGGGGGATACGAGCAGTACTTC. It encodes CASSLGVGGYEQYF.

This clonotype was observed a handful of times. The rearrangement joins TRBV7-2 to TRBJ2-5; 11 bases map to TRBD2. CDR1 and CDR2 from the germline V gene are SGHTA and FQGNSA. With V trimmed by 1 base and J by 2 bases, 3 bases remained unmatched. The CDR3 is 16 residues long. CDR3 coding DNA: TGTGCCAGCAGCTTAGTCGGGACTAGCGGACAAGAGACCCAGTACTTC. This translates into CASSLVGTSGQETQYF.

This clonotype was observed a few times. The rearrangement joins TRBV18 to TRBJ2-7; the match to TRBD1 covers 8 bases. Germline assignment: CDR1 KGHSH and CDR2 LQKENI. The CDR3 is 14 amino acids. Unmatched junction bases numbered 5, after V lost 2 bases and J lost 5 bases. DNA of the CDR3: TGTGCCAGCTCACCAGGGGGACAGGAGGACGAGCAGTACTTC. Translated: CASSPGGQEDEQYF.

This clonotype was counted between two and nine times. V and J are TRBV4-2 and TRBJ1-4; the D gene is possibly TRBD1 (6 bases). The CDR3 runs 16 residues. Germline values: CDR1 LGHNA, CDR2 YNFKEQ. Trimming removed 2 bases at V and 15 bases at J, with 25 bases between. In nucleotides, the CDR3 is TGTGCCAGCAGCCAACTCGACAGGACGAGTAATGAAGAGGTGTTTTTT. Protein product: CASSQLDRTSNEEVFF.

This clonotype was counted only a few times. This chain joins TRBV24-1 and TRBJ2-3; no clear D gene. This CDR3 spans 15 amino acids. Germline V gene lookup returns CDR1 KGHDR and CDR2 SFDVKD. V was clipped by 4 bases and J by 1 base, with 11 bases between them. The CDR3, as DNA: TGTGCCACCAGTGAAGGTTTATTTGGCACAGATACGCAGTATTTT. Translation gives CATSEGLFGTDTQYF.